Below, one T cell receptor beta chain is given with its context. Its target is not known. This CDR3 has 14 amino acids. Germline CDR1 ENHRY, CDR2 SYGVKD. With 7 bases removed from V and 0 bases from J, the gap between germline ends came to 12 bases. This sample was taken from a study of T cell responses to AZD1222 COVID-19 vaccine. General observations from the study: Every sample of the repertoires postdated the peak T cell response. White British people made up most donors, females outnumbered males, and clonal diversity was possibly underestimated.

Data came from immunoSEQ multiplex PCR; TCRdb stores just in-frame clones and leaves some out. The data contain approximately 88,000 clones, roughly nine tenths of them singletons. The sequences come from peripheral blood, collected 28 days after the second AZD1222 dose. The rearrangement links TRBV10-3 to TRBJ1-1; D perhaps matches TRBD1 (5 bases). The TCR was taken from an adult who received the AZD1222 COVID-19 vaccine. The CDR3 DNA sequence: TGTGCCATCACCAAAGACAGCATGAACACTGAAGCTTTCTTT. This gives the protein CAITKDSMNTEAFF.